These T cell receptor beta chains were read from a single sample in a study of control samples from healthy donors and cancer patients. The table came from immunoSEQ multiplex PCR; TCRdb's copy has only in-frame clones and leaves some out. The sample carries 100,000 to 150,000 clones, over 75% recorded once. Specimen: blood. These receptors came from a man aged 40-50 years in good health. Both conserved end residues are part of each CDR3. A D gene is named only where the DNA matches it firmly. Size is stated for part of the rows, as once, few or many counts, or as a class when the clone is expanded.

D gene,clone size,V gene,J gene,CDR3 protein,CDR3 DNA
.,.,TRBV9,TRBJ1-4,CASSVGQGGVWEKLFF,TGTGCCAGCAGCGTAGGCCAGGGAGGGGTATGGGAAAAACTGTTTTTT
.,.,TRBV7-9,TRBJ2-6,CASSASGLGGANVLTF,TGTGCCAGCAGCGCAAGTGGGCTGGGAGGGGCCAACGTCCTGACTTTC
.,.,TRBV20-1,TRBJ2-3,CSASWQGSTDTQYF,TGCAGTGCTAGTTGGCAGGGTAGCACAGATACGCAGTATTTT
.,.,TRBV27,TRBJ1-1,CASSRDEGTEAFF,TGTGCCAGCAGCCGGGACGAGGGGACTGAAGCTTTCTTT
TRBD1,.,TRBV3-1/TRBV3-2,TRBJ2-7,CASSPRDRGYEQYF,TGTGCCAGCAGCCCTCGGGACAGGGGATACGAGCAGTACTTC
TRBD1,.,TRBV5-6,TRBJ1-1,CASSLRTGSGSTEAFF,TGTGCCAGCAGCCTACGGACAGGATCTGGGTCCACTGAAGCTTTCTTT
TRBD2,.,TRBV27,TRBJ2-3,CASSSLAGGHQDTQYF,TGTGCCAGCAGTTCTCTAGCGGGGGGGCATCAAGATACGCAGTATTTT
.,.,TRBV18,TRBJ2-1,CASSPYTGSYNEQFF,TGTGCCAGCTCACCATATACAGGGAGTTACAATGAGCAGTTCTTC
TRBD1,.,TRBV2,TRBJ1-3,CASSGTGQVGGTIYF,TGTGCCAGCAGTGGGACAGGACAGGTTGGCGGCACCATATATTTT
TRBD1,once,TRBV7-8,TRBJ2-7,CASSPTGSSYEQYF,TGTGCCAGCAGCCCGACAGGGAGCTCCTACGAGCAGTACTTC
.,.,TRBV9,TRBJ1-1,CASSVLEGTEAFF,TGTGCCAGCAGCGTCCTTGAAGGGACTGAAGCTTTCTTT
TRBD1,.,TRBV5-1,TRBJ1-4,CASSLRPGQGEKLFF,TGCGCCAGCAGCTTAAGACCGGGACAGGGGGAAAAACTGTTTTTT
TRBD1,.,TRBV27,TRBJ1-2,CASSRYRGPVSGYTF,TGTGCCAGCAGTAGATACAGGGGGCCAGTCTCTGGCTACACCTTC
.,.,TRBV7-9,TRBJ2-7,CASSLSPYLDEQYF,TGTGCCAGCAGCTTATCACCCTACCTCGATGAGCAGTACTTC
.,few,TRBV5-5,TRBJ2-3,CASSLDGLPTQYF,TGTGCCAGCAGCTTGGATGGCCTTCCCACGCAGTATTTT
.,.,TRBV4-2,TRBJ1-1,CASSQVGGKPLNTEAFF,TGTGCCAGCAGCCAAGTGGGGGGCAAACCTTTGAACACTGAAGCTTTCTTT
.,.,TRBV5-1,TRBJ2-5,CASSPLSLETQYF,TGCGCCAGCAGCCCCCTATCGTTAGAGACCCAGTACTTC
.,once,TRBV15,TRBJ2-6,CATSRPSGGWSGANVLTF,TGTGCCACCAGCAGGCCGAGTGGGGGCTGGTCTGGGGCCAACGTCCTGACTTTC
TRBD1,.,TRBV9,TRBJ2-3,CASSAGQGTDTQYF,TGTGCCAGCAGCGCCGGACAGGGCACAGATACGCAGTATTTT
TRBD1,.,TRBV15,TRBJ1-4,CATFRDRGIPNEKLFF,TGTGCCACATTCCGGGACAGGGGTATACCTAATGAAAAACTGTTTTTT
.,.,TRBV7-3,TRBJ2-1,CASSSASYNEQFF,TGTGCCAGCAGCTCGGCTTCCTACAATGAGCAGTTCTTC
TRBD1,few,TRBV19,TRBJ1-5,CASSGTGGFEQPQHF,TGTGCCAGTAGTGGGACAGGGGGCTTCGAACAGCCCCAGCATTTT
.,.,TRBV3-1/TRBV3-2,TRBJ2-3,CASSQDWRDTDTQYF,TGTGCCAGCAGCCAAGATTGGCGGGACACAGATACGCAGTATTTT
.,.,TRBV10-3,TRBJ2-7,CAIRGSYEQYF,TGTGCCATCAGAGGCTCCTACGAGCAGTACTTC
.,.,TRBV9,TRBJ2-2,CASSAHPYAGELFF,TGTGCCAGCAGCGCCCACCCTTACGCCGGGGAGCTGTTTTTT
.,.,TRBV9,TRBJ1-6,CASSLGELRNSPLHF,TGTGCCAGCAGTTTGGGGGAGTTGAGGAATTCACCCCTCCACTTT
.,once,TRBV18,TRBJ2-1,CASSPRWLGGLLYNEQFF,TGTGCCAGCTCACCAAGGTGGCTGGGGGGCTTGTTATACAATGAGCAGTTCTTC
TRBD1,.,TRBV5-1,TRBJ2-3,CASSLARTGDADTQYF,TGCGCCAGCAGCTTGGCTAGGACAGGGGACGCAGATACGCAGTATTTT
.,.,TRBV18,TRBJ1-4,CASSPGPEKLFF,TGTGCCAGCTCACCGGGGCCCGAAAAACTGTTTTTT